Listed below are T cell receptor beta chains from one sample, sequenced in a study of Ad26.COV2.S vaccination and SARS-CoV-2 variants. Using immunoSEQ multiplex PCR, the repertoire was profiled, and TCRdb retains in-frame clones only, with some absent. The repertoire holds approximately 250,000 clones, with 87% as singletons. Sequences were derived from peripheral blood, sampled in a trial of Ad26.COV2.S vaccine versus placebo. The receptors come from a person aged 18 to 65 who received the Ad26.COV2.S COVID-19 vaccine or a placebo. Both conserved end residues are part of each CDR3. Fields, in order: D gene, V gene, J gene, clone size, CDR3 protein, CDR3 DNA. A D gene is named only where the DNA matches it firmly. Clone size, where shown, is once, few, many, or a class for clones that have expanded.

>-|TRBV25-1|TRBJ1-3|few
CASSERGNTGNTIYF
TGTGCCAGCAGTGAACGGGGTAATACTGGAAACACCATATATTTT
>TRBD1|TRBV19|TRBJ1-1|-
CASSAGTGMTEAFF
TGTGCCAGTAGTGCCGGGACAGGGATGACTGAAGCTTTCTTT
>TRBD1|TRBV3-1/TRBV3-2|TRBJ1-2|once
CASSPTGVHNYGYTF
TGTGCCAGCAGCCCAACAGGGGTACATAACTATGGCTACACCTTC
>TRBD2|TRBV3-1/TRBV3-2|TRBJ2-3|few
CATSRRGALVDTQYF
TGTGCCACTTCGAGGCGGGGGGCCCTTGTAGATACGCAGTATTTT
>TRBD2|TRBV6-5|TRBJ2-1|-
CASSYSSGGPATEQFF
TGTGCCAGCAGTTACTCGAGCGGGGGACCAGCAACTGAGCAGTTCTTC
>-|TRBV19|TRBJ1-1|-
CASKRTENTEAFF
TGTGCCAGTAAGCGGACTGAGAACACTGAAGCTTTCTTT
>TRBD1|TRBV5-4|TRBJ2-3|-
CASSLGPTGVYTDTQYF
TGTGCCAGCAGCTTGGGGCCGACAGGGGTATATACAGATACGCAGTATTTT
>-|TRBV6-5|TRBJ1-6|-
CASSYRNSPLHF
TGTGCCAGCAGTTACCGCAATTCACCCCTCCACTTT
>-|TRBV7-2|TRBJ1-4|once
CASSAAGRDRNEKLFF
TGTGCCAGCAGCGCCGCAGGGAGGGATCGTAATGAAAAACTGTTTTTT
>TRBD1|TRBV27|TRBJ1-3|-
CASSLQGGSGNTIYF
TGTGCCAGCAGCTTGCAGGGGGGCTCTGGAAACACCATATATTTT
>TRBD1|TRBV5-6|TRBJ1-2|-
CASSYDNRGQGGYTF
TGTGCCAGCAGCTACGACAACAGGGGGCAGGGTGGCTACACCTTC
>-|TRBV7-3|TRBJ2-3|-
CASSLIGDTQYF
TGTGCCAGCAGCTTAATTGGGGATACGCAGTATTTT
>TRBD2|TRBV7-3|TRBJ2-3|-
CASSPSGGPSTDTQYF
TGTGCCAGCAGCCCTAGCGGGGGGCCCAGCACAGATACGCAGTATTTT
>TRBD1|TRBV2|TRBJ2-1|-
CASETGWDVDEQFF
TGTGCCAGCGAGACAGGGTGGGATGTCGATGAGCAGTTCTTC
>TRBD1|TRBV15|TRBJ1-1|-
CATSRSTGGRTEAFF
TGTGCCACCAGCAGATCTACAGGGGGCAGGACTGAAGCTTTCTTT
>-|TRBV2|TRBJ1-4|-
CASSPNGGGIEKLFF
TGTGCCAGCAGTCCAAACGGGGGCGGTATTGAAAAACTGTTTTTT
>-|TRBV18|TRBJ2-6|-
CASSPQRQVHSSGANVLTF
TGTGCCAGCTCACCACAACGGCAGGTACATTCCTCTGGGGCCAACGTCCTGACTTTC
>-|TRBV18|TRBJ2-3|-
CASSPNRLGTDTQYF
TGTGCCAGCTCACCGAACAGGTTGGGCACAGATACGCAGTATTTT
>-|TRBV18|TRBJ2-4|-
CASSRAQAKNIQYF
TGTGCCAGCTCACGGGCACAAGCCAAAAACATTCAGTACTTC
>TRBD1|TRBV4-3|TRBJ2-4|-
CASSPLGTGGLRDIQYF
TGCGCCAGCAGCCCCCTCGGGACAGGGGGCTTAAGGGACATTCAGTACTTC
>-|TRBV9|TRBJ2-1|-
CASSPAGAGTTYNEQFF
TGTGCCAGCAGCCCAGCAGGGGCGGGAACCACCTACAATGAGCAGTTCTTC
>-|TRBV7-2|TRBJ2-3|-
CASSTLGTDTQYF
TGTGCCAGCAGCACTCTGGGGACAGATACGCAGTATTTT
>-|TRBV14|TRBJ2-5|-
CTSSQVGANQETQYF
TGTACCAGCAGCCAAGTGGGAGCGAACCAAGAGACCCAGTACTTC
>-|TRBV5-8|TRBJ1-2|few
CASSLDLNQGYTF
TGTGCCAGCAGCCTCGACCTGAACCAGGGCTACACCTTC
>-|TRBV7-2|TRBJ1-5|once
CASSLVDGSNQPQHF
TGTGCCAGCAGCTTAGTGGACGGTAGCAATCAGCCCCAGCATTTT
>TRBD2|TRBV5-1|TRBJ2-5|-
CASSGGGQETQYF
TGCGCCAGTAGCGGGGGGGGCCAAGAGACCCAGTACTTC
>-|TRBV30|TRBJ1-5|-
CAWSVHSNQPQHF
TGTGCCTGGAGTGTACACAGCAATCAGCCCCAGCATTTT
>-|TRBV7-2|TRBJ1-1|medium-sized
CASSLGAGLGNTEAFF
TGTGCCAGCAGCTTAGGGGCTGGTCTCGGGAACACTGAAGCTTTCTTT
>-|TRBV29-1|TRBJ2-5|-
CSVEEETQYF
TGCAGCGTTGAGGAGGAGACCCAGTACTTC
>-|TRBV29-1|TRBJ1-3|-
CSVEDETGPSGNTIYF
TGCAGCGTTGAAGATGAGACAGGCCCCTCTGGAAACACCATATATTTT
>-|TRBV12-5|TRBJ1-1|once
CASGRTVAKGNTEAFF
TGTGCTAGTGGCAGAACAGTGGCGAAGGGGAACACTGAAGCTTTCTTT
>TRBD1|TRBV11-2|TRBJ1-3|-
CASSLTGVESGNTIYF
TGTGCCAGCAGCCTTACAGGGGTCGAGTCTGGAAACACCATATATTTT
>TRBD1|TRBV19|TRBJ1-2|-
CASSNYRTRGRNYGYTF
TGTGCCAGTAGTAATTATAGAACCAGGGGGCGCAACTATGGCTACACCTTC
>-|TRBV4-1|TRBJ2-1|-
CASGQFNEQFF
TGCGCCAGCGGACAGTTCAATGAGCAGTTCTTC
>TRBD2|TRBV6-2/TRBV6-3|TRBJ2-5|-
CASSYSRGQETQYF
TGTGCCAGCAGTTACTCGCGGGGGCAAGAGACCCAGTACTTC
>-|TRBV13|TRBJ1-2|-
CASSLGGTYGYTF
TGTGCCAGCAGCTTAGGGGGAACCTATGGCTACACCTTC
>-|TRBV7-9|TRBJ1-2|-
CASSSSYPGDGYTF
TGTGCCAGCAGTTCCAGTTACCCAGGGGATGGCTACACCTTC
>TRBD1|TRBV30|TRBJ1-5|once
CAWSLTGNRQPQHF
TGTGCCTGGAGTTTGACAGGGAATCGTCAGCCCCAGCATTTT
>-|TRBV6-6|TRBJ2-5|once
CASSYSVAERTQYF
TGTGCCAGCAGTTACTCGGTGGCAGAGAGGACCCAGTACTTC
>-|TRBV5-4|TRBJ1-2|-
CASSFPGASLQYTF
TGTGCCAGCAGCTTCCCTGGAGCGTCCTTGCAGTACACCTTC
>-|TRBV29-1|TRBJ2-7|-
CSLFGPYEQYF
TGCAGCCTCTTCGGACCTTACGAGCAGTACTTC
>-|TRBV19|TRBJ1-2|-
CASSNTFGQSTNYGYTF
TGTGCCAGTAGTAACACCTTCGGACAGTCAACTAACTATGGCTACACCTTC
>-|TRBV30|TRBJ1-6|-
CAWSPNIGGQNSPLHF
TGTGCCTGGAGCCCTAACATCGGGGGGCAGAATTCACCCCTCCACTTT
>TRBD1|TRBV5-1|TRBJ1-1|-
CASSWTGATEAFF
TGCGCCAGCAGCTGGACAGGGGCCACTGAAGCTTTCTTT
>-|TRBV18|TRBJ1-2|-
CASSPRGLNYGYTF
TGTGCCAGCTCCCCACGGGGGCTGAACTATGGCTACACCTTC
>-|TRBV5-6|TRBJ2-7|-
CASSLFYEQYF
TGTGCCAGCAGCTTGTTCTACGAGCAGTACTTC
>-|TRBV4-1|TRBJ2-7|-
CASSQQGGVSSYEQYF
TGCGCCAGCAGCCAACAAGGAGGGGTTAGCTCCTACGAGCAGTACTTC
>-|TRBV5-4|TRBJ1-1|-
CASTGGRVWGEAFF
TGTGCCAGCACCGGGGGCAGGGTGTGGGGTGAAGCTTTCTTT
>-|TRBV4-3|TRBJ2-1|-
CASSQFPGHDYNEQFF
TGCGCCAGCAGCCAGTTTCCGGGACACGATTACAATGAGCAGTTCTTC
>TRBD2|TRBV19|TRBJ2-5|-
CASSRGYGETQYF
TGTGCCAGTTCGCGGGGGTATGGAGAGACCCAGTACTTC
>TRBD1|TRBV29-1|TRBJ1-1|-
CSVVGDRNTEAFF
TGCAGCGTTGTAGGGGACAGGAACACTGAAGCTTTCTTT
>-|TRBV7-9|TRBJ2-5|-
CASSRQPQETQYF
TGTGCCAGCAGCCGACAGCCTCAAGAGACCCAGTACTTC
>-|TRBV13|TRBJ1-2|-
CASSSFFRVNYGYTF
TGTGCCAGCAGCTCCTTCTTCAGGGTAAACTATGGCTACACCTTC
>-|TRBV4-1|TRBJ2-1|-
CASSQGGNYNEQFF
TGCGCCAGCAGCCAAGGAGGGAACTACAATGAGCAGTTCTTC
>-|TRBV9|TRBJ2-1|once
CASSVLGSGWHEQFF
TGTGCCAGCAGCGTTCTTGGGTCAGGTTGGCATGAGCAGTTCTTC